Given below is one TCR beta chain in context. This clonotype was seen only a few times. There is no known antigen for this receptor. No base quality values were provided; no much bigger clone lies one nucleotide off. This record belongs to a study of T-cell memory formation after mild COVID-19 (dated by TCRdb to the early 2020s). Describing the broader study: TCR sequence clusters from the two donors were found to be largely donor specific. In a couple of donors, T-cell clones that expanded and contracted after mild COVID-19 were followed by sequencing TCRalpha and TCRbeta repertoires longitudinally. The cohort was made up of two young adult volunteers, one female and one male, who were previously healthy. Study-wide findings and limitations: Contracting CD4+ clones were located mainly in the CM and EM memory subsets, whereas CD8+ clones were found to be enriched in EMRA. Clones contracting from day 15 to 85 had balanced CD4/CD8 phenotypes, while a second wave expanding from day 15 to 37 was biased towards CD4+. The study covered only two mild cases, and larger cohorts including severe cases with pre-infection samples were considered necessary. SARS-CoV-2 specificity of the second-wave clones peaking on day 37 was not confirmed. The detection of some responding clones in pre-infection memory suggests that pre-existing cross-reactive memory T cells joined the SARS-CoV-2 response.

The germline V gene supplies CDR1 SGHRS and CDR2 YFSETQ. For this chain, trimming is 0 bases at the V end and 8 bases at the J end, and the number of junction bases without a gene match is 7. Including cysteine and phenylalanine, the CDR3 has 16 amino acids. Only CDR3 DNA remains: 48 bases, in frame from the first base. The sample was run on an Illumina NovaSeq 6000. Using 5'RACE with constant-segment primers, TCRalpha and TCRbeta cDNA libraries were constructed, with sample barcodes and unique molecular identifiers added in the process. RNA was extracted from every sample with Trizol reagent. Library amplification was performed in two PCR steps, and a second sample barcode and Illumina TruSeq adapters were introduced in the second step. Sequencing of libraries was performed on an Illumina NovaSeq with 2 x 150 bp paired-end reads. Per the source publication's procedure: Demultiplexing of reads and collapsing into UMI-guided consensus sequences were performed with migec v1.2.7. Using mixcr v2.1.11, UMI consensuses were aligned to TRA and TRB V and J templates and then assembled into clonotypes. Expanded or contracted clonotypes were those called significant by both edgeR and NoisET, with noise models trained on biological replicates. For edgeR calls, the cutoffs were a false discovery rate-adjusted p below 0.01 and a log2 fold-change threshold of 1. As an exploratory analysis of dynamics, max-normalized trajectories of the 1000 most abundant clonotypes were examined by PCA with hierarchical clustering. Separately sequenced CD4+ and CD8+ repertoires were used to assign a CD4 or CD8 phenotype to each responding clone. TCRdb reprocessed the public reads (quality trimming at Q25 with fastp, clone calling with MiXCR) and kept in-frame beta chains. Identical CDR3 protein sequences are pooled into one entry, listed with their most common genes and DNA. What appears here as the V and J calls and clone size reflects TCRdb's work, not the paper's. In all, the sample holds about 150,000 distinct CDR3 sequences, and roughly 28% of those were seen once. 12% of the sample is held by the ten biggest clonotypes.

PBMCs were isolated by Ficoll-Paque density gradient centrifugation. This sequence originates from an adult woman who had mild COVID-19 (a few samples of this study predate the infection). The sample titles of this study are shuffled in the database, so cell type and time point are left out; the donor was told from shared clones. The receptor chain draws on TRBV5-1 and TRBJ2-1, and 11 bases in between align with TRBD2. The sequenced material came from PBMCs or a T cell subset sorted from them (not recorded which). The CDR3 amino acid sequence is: CASSLDASGGPHEQFF. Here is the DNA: TGCGCCAGCAGCTTGGATGCTAGCGGGGGGCCCCATGAGCAGTTCTTC. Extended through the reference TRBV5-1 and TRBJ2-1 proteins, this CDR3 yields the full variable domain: KAGVTQTPRYLIKTRGQQVTLSCSPISGHRSVSWYQQTPGQGLQFLFEYFSETQRNKGNFPGRFSGRQFSNSRSEMNVSTLELGDSALYLCASSLDASGGPHEQFFGPGTRLTVL.